This entry lists 18 T cell receptor beta chains sequenced from one sample in a study of T cells in localized non-small cell lung cancer. The data were produced by immunoSEQ multiplex PCR, yet TCRdb's version contains in-frame clones alone and is incomplete. The sample records 45,000 to 70,000 clones, more than 80% being singletons. The sequencing here drew on peripheral blood, taken before any cancer treatment. Receptors originate from a woman aged 35-75 years with stage I lung adenocarcinoma.

The chain links TRBV6-6 to TRBJ2-7, with no clear D. CDR3 length: 12 amino acids. V was trimmed by 8 bases and J by 3 bases, leaving 11 bases between them. Germline V gives CDR1 MNHNY, CDR2 SVGAGI (reference sequence). CDR3 residues: CASSTGVYEQYF. CDR3 nucleotide sequence: TGTGCCAGCTCTACCGGAGTCTACGAGCAGTACTTC.

There are a few counts of this clone. This rearrangement joins TRBV6-6 to TRBJ2-7, with TRBD1 as a possible D gene (6 bases). Trimming took 7 bases from V and 5 from J, leaving 18 bases between them. The CDR3 is made up of 14 amino acids. The V gene's germline CDR1 is MNHNY and CDR2 SVGAGI (reference sequence). The CDR3 here is CASTETGTRDEQYF. CDR3 bases: TGTGCCAGCACCGAGACAGGTACCCGGGACGAGCAGTACTTC.

The V call is TRBV5-1, the J call TRBJ2-4; TRBD1 matches at 9 bases. CDR3 length: 15 amino acids. Germline-derived CDR1 and CDR2 are SGHRS and YFSETQ. With 1 base clipped from V and 6 bases from J, the junction kept 5 bases outside the gene matches. CDR3 amino acids: CASSLRQGGLNIQYF. CDR3 nucleotide sequence: TGCGCCAGCAGCTTGAGACAGGGGGGATTAAACATTCAGTACTTC.

This chain links TRBV29-1 with TRBJ2-4; a possible D gene is TRBD1 (6 bases). The V gene's germline CDR1 is SQVTM and CDR2 ANQGSEA. This CDR3 is 13 amino acids long. Trimming shortened V by 2 bases and J by 7 bases, and 12 bases separated the two germline ends. The CDR3 loop is CSVERGQGNIQYF. CDR3 nucleotides: TGCAGCGTTGAAAGAGGCCAGGGGAACATTCAGTACTTC.

The CDR3 coding sequence is TGTGCCAGTAGTGAGCGCACAGGGGGCTATGGCTACACCTTC. Amino acid sequence: CASSERTGGYGYTF. The rearrangement uses TRBV19 and TRBJ1-2; 8 bases are a match to TRBD1. The length of the CDR3 is 14 residues. J was trimmed by 4 bases and V by 5 bases; bases with no gene match: 6. Germline V gene sequence: CDR1 LNHDA, CDR2 SQIVND (reference sequence).

The CDR3 nucleotides are TGTGCCAGCAGTTTATCGGACATGAGCTCCTACGAGCAGTACTTC. It codes for CASSLSDMSSYEQYF. The chain couples TRBV28 to TRBJ2-7; weak D call: TRBD1 (5 bases). The germline V and J ends were trimmed by 1 base and 0 bases, with 10 bases remaining between them. Germline assignment: CDR1 MDHEN and CDR2 SYDVKM. The CDR3 has 15 amino acids.

The CDR3 DNA reads as TGTGCCAGCAGCACCAGGACAGGGAAGGGCACAGATACGCAGTATTTT. Translating it yields CASSTRTGKGTDTQYF. J is TRBJ2-3 and V is TRBV11-3; 8 bases are a match to TRBD1. With 5 bases clipped from V and 1 base from J, the junction kept 8 bases outside the gene matches. This CDR3 region has 16 residues. Germline loops: CDR1 SGHNT, CDR2 YENEEA.

The chain is built from TRBV6-5 and TRBJ2-1; 7 bases are shared with TRBD2. The CDR3 has 13 amino acids. Germline CDR1 MNHEY, CDR2 SVGAGI. Losses at the gene ends were 1 base for V and 10 bases for J; bases not matched to a gene: 4. The CDR3 spells CASSYFEAGEQFF. As DNA, the CDR3 is TGTGCCAGCAGTTACTTTGAAGCGGGGGAGCAGTTCTTC.

V is TRBV18 and J is TRBJ2-3; 12 bases match TRBD2. The CDR3 has 15 amino acids. CDR1 KGHSH and CDR2 LQKENI come from the germline V gene. V was pared by 5 bases and J by 3 bases, with 3 bases of the junction left unmatched. CDR3 region: CASSSTSGGTDTQYF. Written as DNA, the CDR3 is TGTGCCAGCTCATCGACTAGCGGGGGTACAGATACGCAGTATTTT.

Only one count was recorded for this clone. The chain is built from TRBV13 and TRBJ1-1; D remains ambiguous. This CDR3 contains 13 residues. Trimming removed 2 bases at V and 6 bases at J, with 10 bases between. Germline loops: CDR1 PRHDT, CDR2 FYEKMQ (reference sequence). The CDR3 here is CASSLQGRAEAFF. The CDR3 DNA follows: TGTGCCAGCAGCTTACAAGGGAGGGCTGAAGCTTTCTTT.

V gene TRBV27 combines with J gene TRBJ2-3, with TRBD1 matching over 7 bases. The CDR3 runs 15 residues. V trimming: 5 bases; J trimming: 2 bases; junction bases outside the gene matches: 7. Germline values: CDR1 MNHEY, CDR2 SMNVEV (reference sequence). The CDR3 loop reads CASSEGDRLTDTQYF. As DNA, the CDR3 is TGTGCCAGCAGTGAAGGGGACAGACTCACAGATACGCAGTATTTT.

This clone was detected a few times. The rearrangement uses TRBV9 and TRBJ1-4; D is unclear. Between the trimmed V and J ends, which lost 2 bases and 2 bases, there was a span of 7 bases. The CDR3 loop spans 14 amino acids. Per the germline V gene, CDR1 is SGDLS and CDR2 is YYNGEE. The CDR3 loop reads CASSVTGTNEKLFF. Written as DNA, the CDR3 is TGTGCCAGCAGCGTTACTGGGACTAATGAAAAACTGTTTTTT.

The gene calls are TRBV10-1 and TRBJ1-1; 9 bases are a match to TRBD1. Germline lookup yields CDR1 WNHNN and CDR2 SYGVQD (reference sequence). J gave up 3 bases and V 5 bases, and 4 bases lay outside the gene matches. The CDR3 extends over 14 amino acids. The CDR3 DNA reads as TGCGCCAGCAGTTTTACAGGGGGCTACACTGAAGCTTTCTTT. Translation: CASSFTGGYTEAFF.

The chain recombines TRBV28 with TRBJ1-5; 9 bases map to TRBD1. V was pared by 7 bases and J by 5 bases, with 6 bases of the junction left unmatched. The CDR3 is made up of 14 amino acids. In germline, CDR1 is MDHEN, CDR2 SYDVKM. This CDR3 is CASKEGQGYQPQHF. For the CDR3, the DNA is TGTGCCAGCAAGGAGGGACAGGGCTATCAGCCCCAGCATTTT.

The chain uses TRBV25-1 and TRBJ2-7; D is unclear. V was shortened by 2 bases and J by 7 bases, with 12 bases between the two germline ends. The CDR3 is 13 residues long. From germline, CDR1 is MGHDK and CDR2 SYGVNS. The CDR3 region is CASSEIGTSEQYF. For the CDR3, the DNA is TGTGCCAGCAGTGAAATCGGCACTTCAGAGCAGTACTTC.

This clone occurred once. The gene calls are TRBV7-2 and TRBJ2-7; D is possibly TRBD2 (5 bases). The CDR3 extends over 12 amino acids. Between the trimmed V and J ends, which lost 5 bases and 9 bases, there was a span of 14 bases. CDR1 and CDR2 from the germline V gene are SGHTA and FQGNSA. CDR3 in DNA: TGTGCCAGCAGCCCGAGCTATGGAGGGCAGTACTTC. It translates to CASSPSYGGQYF.

V usage is TRBV10-1 and J usage is TRBJ2-4; 11 nucleotides align to TRBD1. The CDR3 has 15 residues. CDR1 WNHNN and CDR2 SYGVQD come from the germline V gene (reference sequence). J gave up 6 bases and V 0 bases, and 1 base lay outside the gene matches. CDR3 sequence reads: CASSESGQGANIQYF. The CDR3 DNA reads as TGCGCCAGCAGTGAGTCCGGACAGGGGGCAAACATTCAGTACTTC.

The chain recombines TRBV7-2 with TRBJ2-3; the match to TRBD2 covers 9 bases. V trimming: 2 bases; J trimming: 4 bases; junction bases outside the gene matches: 10. This CDR3 contains 17 residues. CDR1 and CDR2 (germline): SGHTA, FQGNSA. The CDR3 protein is CASSLRHTTSGADTQYF. For the CDR3, the DNA is TGTGCCAGCAGCTTACGCCACACGACTAGCGGCGCAGATACGCAGTATTTT. The full variable domain, in which reference TRBV7-2 and TRBJ2-3 provide the parts outside the CDR3, is GAGVSQSPSNKVTEKGKDVELRCDPISGHTALYWYRQSLGQGLEFLIYFQGNSAPDKSGLPSDRFSAERTGGSVSTLTIQRTQQEDSAVYLCASSLRHTTSGADTQYFGPGTRLTVL.